This T cell receptor beta chain came from a study of blood T cell repertoires in COVID-19. This table comes from immunoSEQ multiplex PCR, and its TCRdb copy is limited to in-frame clones, with some not included. Of about 120,000 clones detected, 80% to 90% appear once; the ten largest clones hold more than 25%. The germline CDR1 and CDR2 sequences are MNHEY and SVGAGI. Trimming took 6 bases from V and 5 from J; bases not matched to a gene: 10. There are 15 residues in the CDR3. The chain recombines TRBV6-5 with TRBJ2-5; 9 nucleotides align to TRBD1. The clonotype was recovered from a woman in her sixties or seventies with acute or convalescent COVID-19. The sample taken for sequencing was peripheral blood. CDR3 residues: CASRTGQGRWETQYF. DNA of the CDR3: TGTGCCAGCAGGACGGGACAGGGTAGATGGGAGACCCAGTACTTC.